This T cell receptor (beta chain) was sequenced for a study of blood T cell repertoires in COVID-19. Study summary: Samples came from the United States, Italy and Spain, spanning acute and convalescent COVID-19.

Authors' methods: Reference gene primer amplification gave estimated nucleated cell counts. Sequencing was performed with immunoSEQ multiplex PCR; in TCRdb, only in-frame clones are kept and a portion is missing. The DNA gave D and trimming, while V, J and clone size come from that table. The sample has 8,000 to 10,000 clones; roughly 79% are singletons. Specimen: peripheral blood. The clonotype was recovered from a human donor in a cohort sampled during active COVID-19.

The CDR3 reads CASSPRGQGAIYEQYF. The DNA of the CDR3 is TGTGCCAGCTCACCACGCGGGCAGGGGGCAATTTACGAGCAGTACTTC. The rearrangement links TRBV18 to TRBJ2-7; TRBD1 matches at 8 bases. V trimming: 1 base; J trimming: 4 bases; junction bases outside the gene matches: 9. Germline V lookup: CDR1 KGHSH, CDR2 LQKENI. The CDR3 loop spans 16 amino acids.